These 5 T cell receptor beta chains share one sample of origin, sequenced in a study of T cells after yellow fever vaccination. TCRdb re-analysed the 5' RACE reads in MiXCR, keeping a single row per CDR3 protein. The sample lists 250,000 or so distinct CDR3 sequences, more than 3.5% occurring once. The specimen was PBMCs, collected 15 days after the yellow fever booster vaccination. The source of these receptors is a man aged 18 to 30 who received the YFV17D yellow fever vaccine.

This clonotype came up many times. The V gene is TRBV27, the J gene TRBJ1-1; the match to TRBD1 covers 8 bases. After removal of 5 bases from V and 2 bases from J, the junction contained 10 bases not matched to a gene. The CDR3 is 16 amino acids. Germline-derived CDR1 and CDR2 are MNHEY and SMNVEV (reference sequence). CDR3 sequence reads: CASSLTRQGSNTEAFF. The CDR3, as DNA: TGTGCCAGCAGTCTTACGCGACAGGGGTCAAACACTGAAGCTTTCTTT.

This clonotype appeared many times. The chain recombines TRBV18 with TRBJ2-7, with a possible D match to TRBD1 (6 bases). CDR3 length: 16 amino acids. With 1 base removed from V and 9 bases from J, the gap between germline ends came to 22 bases. The germline V gene encodes CDR1 KGHSH and CDR2 LQKENI. DNA for the CDR3: TGTGCCAGCTCACCACAATCAACCCAGACGTTGGGGGCGCAGTACTTC. Translated, it gives CASSPQSTQTLGAQYF.

This chain links TRBV7-2 with TRBJ2-3, with 7 bases fitting TRBD2. The CDR3 totals 16 residues. Germline CDR1 is SGHTA and CDR2 is FQGNSA. The V and J ends lost 5 bases and 6 bases, in that order; junction bases with no gene match: 14. The CDR3 DNA sequence: TGTGCCAGCAGCGCCCAGCGGGGAAGGGACCGGGATACGCAGTATTTT. Translation gives CASSAQRGRDRDTQYF.

The table lists this clonotype with many counts. The rearrangement uses TRBV20-1 and TRBJ1-4; D unresolved. V lost 2 bases, J lost 8 bases, and 12 bases lay in between. CDR1 is DFQATT and CDR2 is SNEGSKA in the germline V gene (reference sequence). The length of the CDR3 is 13 residues. The CDR3: CSARYSGNEKLFF. The DNA of the CDR3 is TGCAGTGCTAGATACAGCGGGAACGAAAAACTGTTTTTT.

Ten or more counts support this clonotype. The V and J genes are TRBV4-1 and TRBJ2-1; 9 bases fit TRBD1. The trim removed 3 bases at V and 7 bases at J, leaving 4 bases unmatched. This CDR3 spans 14 amino acids. Germline V gene lookup returns CDR1 MGHRA and CDR2 YSYEKL. The CDR3 DNA is TGCGCCAGCAGCCAGCCTGGACAGGGGAATGAGCAGTTCTTC. Its translation is CASSQPGQGNEQFF.